The 28 T cell receptor beta chains listed next were all sequenced from one sample in a study of T cells in Graves' hyperthyroidism and ophthalmopathy. From RNA transcripts, TCR beta CDR3 regions were amplified. HTBI primers were the set used in a first-round RT-PCR of the TCR CDR3. TCRdb reprocessed the multiplex PCR reads with MiXCR, giving one entry per CDR3 protein. The profile shows 200,000 to 250,000 distinct CDR3 sequences, about 25% of them singletons. Sequencing used blood. These receptors all stem from a woman in her thirties or forties with Graves' ophthalmopathy.

This clonotype was picked up many times. The chain carries TRBV19 and TRBJ1-1; D might be TRBD1 (5 bases). The CDR3 sequence is 14 residues long. CDR1 is LNHDA and CDR2 is SQIVND in the germline V gene (reference sequence). Trimming removed 4 bases at V and 4 bases at J, with 13 bases between. CDR3 sequence: CASSRAKGFTEAFF. The CDR3 coding sequence is TGTGCCAGTAGTAGAGCTAAGGGGTTCACTGAAGCTTTCTTT.

At least ten counts were recorded for this clonotype. V and J are TRBV7-3 and TRBJ2-5; D is uncertain. The CDR3 contains 13 residues. Germline values: CDR1 SGHTA, CDR2 FQGTGA. The V end was cut by 4 bases, the J end by 3 bases, with 9 bases between. In nucleotides, the CDR3 is TGTGCCAGCAGCTCAAACACCAAAGAGACCCAGTACTTC. Translation: CASSSNTKETQYF.

This clonotype was seen at least ten times. This sequence joins TRBV6-4 and TRBJ2-2, with TRBD2 matching over 7 bases. This CDR3 is built from 18 residues. From germline, CDR1 is MRHNA and CDR2 SNTAGT. Unmatched junction bases numbered 13, after V lost 6 bases and J lost 0 bases. The CDR3 region has the DNA TGTGCCAGCAGGACTAGCCTTAGAGGTTCCTCGAACACCGGGGAGCTGTTTTTT. As protein: CASRTSLRGSSNTGELFF.

This clonotype came up many times. The V gene is TRBV3-1, the J gene TRBJ1-1; D not certain. The V gene's germline CDR1 is LGHDT and CDR2 YNNKEL (reference sequence). The CDR3 length is 13 residues. Trimming took 4 bases from V and 3 from J, leaving 9 bases between them. CDR3 sequence: CASSLKRDTEAFF. For the CDR3, the DNA is TGTGCCAGCAGCCTCAAGCGGGACACTGAAGCTTTCTTT. Full variable domain (missing parts from reference TRBV3-1 and TRBJ1-1): DTAVSQTPKYLVTQMGNDKSIKCEQNLGHDTMYWYKQDSKKFLKIMFSYNNKELIINETVPNRFSPKSPDKAHLNLHINSLELGDSAVYFCASSLKRDTEAFFGQGTRLTVV.

The table lists this clonotype with many counts. The CDR3 here is CASTPRTGLYEQYF. In DNA form, the CDR3 reads TGTGCCAGCACCCCCCGGACAGGGCTCTACGAGCAGTACTTC. The chain employs TRBV28 and TRBJ2-7; 8 bases line up with TRBD1. CDR1 and CDR2 (germline): MDHEN, SYDVKM. This CDR3 comprises 14 residues. Trimming cost V 7 bases and J 3 bases; bases outside gene matches: 8.

This clonotype was recorded once. One end of the junction does not line up with germline, which may come from a read error. The chain joins TRBV13 to TRBJ2-7; possible D gene TRBD2, 7 bases. This CDR3 region has 17 residues. From germline, CDR1 is PRHDT and CDR2 FYEKMQ (reference sequence). The CDR3 region is CASSLGGLGGGQGEQCF. The CDR3 coding sequence is TGTGCCAGCAGCTTAGGAGGACTAGGGGGAGGGCAGGGAGAGCAGTGCTTC.

This clonotype was observed at least ten times. The rearrangement uses TRBV2 and TRBJ2-5; D not resolved. Germline values: CDR1 SNHLY, CDR2 FYNNEI. The CDR3 totals 13 residues. Trimming removed 4 bases at V and 1 base at J, with 7 bases between. The CDR3 DNA reads TGTGCCAGCAGTGTTCTGAGCCAAGAGACCCAGTACTTC. This gives the protein CASSVLSQETQYF.

V gene TRBV6-2 or TRBV6-3 combines with J gene TRBJ2-7; D is perhaps TRBD1 or TRBD2 (5 bases each). CDR3 length: 15 amino acids. V lost 4 bases and J 0 bases, leaving 13 bases between the germline ends. Germline assignment: CDR1 MNHEY and CDR2 SVGEGT. Here the CDR3 reads CASSSGTASSYEQYF. The CDR3 coding sequence is TGTGCCAGCAGTTCCGGGACCGCGAGCTCCTACGAGCAGTACTTC.

This chain connects TRBV27 to TRBJ2-7, with a weak D call TRBD1 (6 bases). Germline V lookup: CDR1 MNHEY, CDR2 SMNVEV (reference sequence). Trimming pared 4 bases from V and 3 bases from J, leaving 13 bases between. The CDR3 loop spans 14 amino acids. The CDR3 here is CASSSSGHLYEQYF. In nucleotides, the CDR3 is TGTGCCAGCAGTTCCTCGGGACACCTCTACGAGCAGTACTTC.

The chain uses TRBV6-2 or TRBV6-3 and TRBJ1-5; D unresolved. The CDR3 length is 13 residues. V was shortened by 0 bases and J by 11 bases, with 11 bases between the two germline ends. Germline V gene data show CDR1 as MNHEY and CDR2 as SVGEGT. The CDR3 sequence is CASSYSRGTSQHF. DNA of the CDR3: TGTGCCAGCAGTTACTCGCGGGGTACCTCCCAGCATTTT.

The CDR3: CASSDVELDYRRQETQYF. DNA for the CDR3: TGTGCCAGCAGTGATGTAGAGTTGGATTACAGGCGTCAAGAGACCCAGTACTTC. The rearrangement uses TRBV2 and TRBJ2-5, with a tentative D call TRBD1 (5 bases). V was cut by 3 bases and J by 2 bases, with 22 bases left in between. Germline lookup yields CDR1 SNHLY and CDR2 FYNNEI. The CDR3 contains 18 residues.

This clonotype was seen ten or more times. This rearrangement joins TRBV10-3 to TRBJ1-1; D is unresolved. Germline loops: CDR1 ENHRY, CDR2 SYGVKD. V was pared by 4 bases and J by 5 bases, with 8 bases between. The CDR3 sequence is 12 residues long. In DNA form, the CDR3 reads TGTGCCATCAGTGGCATACGGACTGAAGCTTTCTTT. This translates into CAISGIRTEAFF.

There are many counts of this clonotype. The V call is TRBV27, the J call TRBJ2-7; 8 nucleotides match TRBD1. Germline loops: CDR1 MNHEY, CDR2 SMNVEV (reference sequence). V lost 2 bases to trimming and J lost 6 bases; unmatched junction nucleotides: 9. This CDR3 region has 15 residues. The CDR3 DNA sequence: TGTGCCAGCAGTTTAATCGGGACAGGAATCAGCGAGCAGTACTTC. It encodes CASSLIGTGISEQYF.

Many counts were recorded for this clonotype. V usage is TRBV2 and J usage is TRBJ1-4, with D perhaps TRBD1 (5 bases). V lost 4 bases and J lost 9, with 15 bases in between. The length of the CDR3 is 14 residues. Per the germline V gene, CDR1 is SNHLY and CDR2 is FYNNEI. The CDR3 loop reads CASSVNLPGKKLFF. The DNA of the CDR3 is TGTGCCAGCAGTGTTAATCTTCCAGGGAAAAAACTGTTTTTT.

There are many counts of this clonotype. This chain joins TRBV6-5 and TRBJ1-1, with a possible D match to TRBD1 (5 bases). Germline CDR1 MNHEY, CDR2 SVGAGI. Trimming removed 6 bases at V and 5 bases at J, with 13 bases between. This CDR3 is built from 13 residues. As DNA, the CDR3 is TGTGCCAGCAGCCTCAGGGTGAGGACTGAAGCTTTCTTT. It is translated as CASSLRVRTEAFF.

The rearrangement joins TRBV18 to TRBJ2-7; 10 nucleotides line up with TRBD2. V lost 4 bases, J lost 6 bases, and 6 bases stayed unmatched. Germline V gene data show CDR1 as KGHSH and CDR2 as LQKENI. The CDR3 sequence is 14 residues long. Written as DNA, the CDR3 is TGTGCCAGCTCACAGCGGGAGGGCCCAAGCGAGCAGTACTTC. Translation gives CASSQREGPSEQYF.

This clonotype was counted many times. Here the CDR3 DNA reads TGTGCCAGCAGTATTACAGGGGCGCCGGCCAAAAACATTCAGTACTTC. Its translation is CASSITGAPAKNIQYF. The J gene is TRBJ2-4, the V gene TRBV2; 7 bases map to TRBD1. The germline CDR1 and CDR2 sequences are SNHLY and FYNNEI. V lost 5 bases and J lost 1; bases outside the gene matches: 8. CDR3 length: 16 residues.

In this sample, this clonotype turned up many times. Mismatch with germline at one junction end may stem from a read error. The chain couples TRBV10-3 to TRBJ1-5, with 7 bases matching TRBD1. The CDR3 is 16 amino acids. Germline-derived CDR1 and CDR2 are ENHRY and SYGVKD. The CDR3 loop is CASSETTGPGNQPQHF. The CDR3 DNA sequence: TGTGCCAGCAGTGAGACGACAGGGCCGGGCAATCAGCCCCAGCATTTT.

In this sample, this clonotype turned up many times. The genes are TRBV12-3 or TRBV12-4 and TRBJ1-1; 7 bases agree with TRBD1. J gave up 11 bases and V 3 bases, and 9 bases lay outside the gene matches. The CDR3 runs 13 residues. CDR3 region: CASSLGGQVGAFF. CDR3 sequence (DNA): TGTGCCAGCAGTTTGGGAGGACAGGTCGGGGCTTTCTTT.

This clonotype was seen repeatedly, ten times or more. CDR3 nucleotide sequence: TGCAGCGCGCTCCGGGACAACTCCTACGAGCAGTACTTC. It yields the protein CSALRDNSYEQYF. This chain joins TRBV29-1 and TRBJ2-7, with D possibly being TRBD1 (6 bases). The length of the CDR3 is 13 residues. V was cut by 7 bases and J by 0 bases, with 13 bases left in between. CDR1 and CDR2 (germline): SQVTM, ANQGSEA.

This clonotype was seen ten or more times. The chain links TRBV27 to TRBJ2-5, with 11 nucleotides matching TRBD2. The germline gives CDR1 MNHEY, CDR2 SMNVEV (reference sequence). The junction had 0 bases not matched to a gene; V was cut back by 1 base and J by 2 bases. CDR3 length: 15 amino acids. Written as DNA, the CDR3 is TGTGCCAGCAGTTTATTAGCGGGAGGGCAAGAGACCCAGTACTTC. Amino acid sequence: CASSLLAGGQETQYF.

The chain couples TRBV30 to TRBJ1-2, with 7 bases lining up with TRBD1. Germline lookup yields CDR1 GTSNPN and CDR2 SVGIG (reference sequence). This CDR3 spans 13 amino acids. The J segment lost 13 bases and the V segment lost 0 bases, leaving 11 bases of the junction unmatched. The CDR3 loop reads CAWSVGTAHSPTF. The CDR3 nucleotides read TGTGCCTGGAGTGTGGGGACAGCCCACTCTCCCACCTTC.

This clonotype was seen at least ten times. The gene calls are TRBV4-2 and TRBJ2-5, with 7 bases matching TRBD1. The CDR3 covers 15 residues. V shed 6 bases, J shed 5 bases, and the junction held 12 bases outside the gene matches. From germline, CDR1 is LGHNA and CDR2 YNFKEQ. The CDR3 reads CASRPNRGSGETQYF. Here the CDR3 DNA reads TGTGCCAGCAGACCGAACAGGGGATCCGGGGAGACCCAGTACTTC.

There are a few counts of this clonotype. This chain connects TRBV28 to TRBJ2-6; the match to TRBD2 covers 9 bases. There are 18 residues in the CDR3. Germline CDR1 and CDR2: MDHEN and SYDVKM. Losses at the gene ends were 6 bases for V and 2 bases for J; bases not matched to a gene: 11. CDR3 sequence (DNA): TGTGCCAGCAGCAGCCCTGCGGGAGGGCCGGCTGGGGCCAACGTCCTGACTTTC. This encodes CASSSPAGGPAGANVLTF.

This clonotype has only a few counts. The chain combines TRBV5-1 with TRBJ2-5; tentatively, D is TRBD2 (5 bases). The V end was cut by 4 bases, the J end by 2 bases, with 18 bases between. Looked up from germline, CDR1 is SGHRS and CDR2 is YFSETQ. This CDR3 is built from 16 residues. CDR3 in amino acids: CASSPRPETGQETQYF. CDR3 coding DNA: TGCGCCAGCAGCCCACGGCCTGAAACGGGACAAGAGACCCAGTACTTC.

This clonotype was detected ten times or more. The V gene is TRBV28, the J gene TRBJ1-2; 12 nucleotides align to TRBD1. The trim removed 2 bases at V and 6 bases at J, leaving 10 bases unmatched. Germline V gene data show CDR1 as MDHEN and CDR2 as SYDVKM. The CDR3 is 17 residues long. The CDR3, as DNA: TGTGCCAGCAGTTTACCGGGACAGGGGGCGTTCTCCGATGGCTACACCTTC. Protein product: CASSLPGQGAFSDGYTF.

The chain employs TRBV24-1 and TRBJ2-2; D is perhaps TRBD1 (5 bases). V lost 6 bases and J lost 6, with 10 bases in between. The CDR3 is 13 residues long. Germline CDR1 KGHDR, CDR2 SFDVKD. CDR3 protein: CATSQGGPGELFF. CDR3 DNA sequence: TGTGCCACCAGTCAGGGTGGGCCCGGGGAGCTGTTTTTT.

This clonotype was observed many times. The chain carries TRBV6-5 and TRBJ2-7; D is uncertain. Germline V gene data show CDR1 as MNHEY and CDR2 as SVGAGI. V shed 0 bases and J shed 9 bases, with 12 bases lying between them. The length of the CDR3 is 13 residues. CDR3 loop: CASSYSTFEAQYF. Here the CDR3 DNA reads TGTGCCAGCAGTTACTCGACTTTTGAGGCGCAGTACTTC.